These 26 T cell receptor beta chains came from one sample sequenced in a study of Ad26.COV2.S vaccination and SARS-CoV-2 variants. TCRdb keeps only in-frame clones here, not all; method: immunoSEQ multiplex PCR. The profile shows some 500,000 clones, approximately 89% of them singletons. This sample's treatment: roughly 20 received Ad26.COV2.S at low or high dose, single or two shots; about 5 received placebo; per-sample allocation not given. Each sample was drawn 63 days after the first injection (of vaccine or placebo). This specimen was peripheral blood, taken in a trial of Ad26.COV2.S vaccine versus placebo. The receptors originated from a person between 18 and 60 years old who received the Ad26.COV2.S COVID-19 vaccine or a placebo.

The rearrangement uses TRBV9 and TRBJ1-4; no clear D. The CDR3 is 16 amino acids. Germline V gene data show CDR1 as SGDLS and CDR2 as YYNGEE. Trimming cost V 4 bases and J 0 bases, with 13 bases left between them. This CDR3 is CASSPGGWTTNEKLFF. In nucleotides, the CDR3 is TGTGCCAGCAGCCCCGGCGGGTGGACAACTAATGAAAAACTGTTTTTT.

V and J are TRBV10-3 and TRBJ2-7; possibly TRBD2 for D (5 bases). The CDR3 spans 15 residues. V shed 0 bases and J shed 1 base, with 10 bases lying between them. Germline V gene sequence: CDR1 ENHRY, CDR2 SYGVKD. The CDR3 coding sequence is TGTGCCATCAGTGAGTCGATGACTACTTCCTACGAGCAGTACTTC. Amino acids: CAISESMTTSYEQYF.

This rearrangement joins TRBV27 to TRBJ2-7; D perhaps matches TRBD1 (5 bases). The CDR3 totals 22 residues. Germline V CDR1 and CDR2: MNHEY, SMNVEV (reference sequence). Trimming took 7 bases from V and 4 from J, leaving 41 bases between them. The CDR3 loop is CASKGTTSRTCLAHPAKYEQYV. The CDR3 DNA reads TGTGCCAGCAAAGGAACTACTTCTCGGACATGCCTTGCACACCCTGCGAAATACGAGCAGTACGTC.

This rearrangement joins TRBV7-9 to TRBJ2-4; D is uncertain. Germline V gene data show CDR1 as SEHNR and CDR2 as FQNEAQ (reference sequence). The V gene lost 0 bases and the J gene lost 7 bases, with 10 bases spanning the gap. This CDR3 has 14 amino acids. The CDR3 is CASSLAHSTNIQYF. The DNA of the CDR3 is TGTGCCAGCAGCTTAGCCCACAGTACGAACATTCAGTACTTC.

This chain links TRBV4-1 with TRBJ2-5, with TRBD2 matching 8 bases. CDR1 and CDR2 (germline): MGHRA, YSYEKL. After removal of 0 bases from V and 7 bases from J, the junction contained 7 bases not matched to a gene. CDR3 size: 15 residues. In nucleotides, the CDR3 is TGCGCCAGCAGCCAAGATCGGGCCAGCGGGGGGACCCAGTACTTC. Translating gives CASSQDRASGGTQYF.

The CDR3 is CASSEWGEDYEQYV. CDR3 sequence (DNA): TGTGCCAGCAGTGAATGGGGGGAAGACTACGAGCAGTACGTC. The V gene is TRBV6-1, the J gene TRBJ2-7; possibly TRBD2 for D (6 bases). This CDR3 has 14 amino acids. From germline, CDR1 is MNHNS and CDR2 SASEGT. Trimming removed 2 bases at V and 3 bases at J, with 11 bases between.

J is TRBJ2-3 and V is TRBV7-3, with TRBD1 matching over 8 bases. CDR3 size: 15 residues. Trimming took 3 bases from V and 3 from J; bases not matched to a gene: 5. CDR1 is SGHTA and CDR2 is FQGTGA in the germline V gene. The CDR3 loop is CASSFTDRGTDTQYF. The CDR3 DNA is TGTGCCAGCAGCTTTACCGACAGGGGTACAGATACGCAGTATTTT.

The chain links TRBV20-1 to TRBJ2-1; D unresolved. Germline V gene lookup returns CDR1 DFQATT and CDR2 SNEGSKA (reference sequence). Trimming took off 6 bases at V and 4 bases at J, with 7 bases between the two ends. The CDR3 runs 11 residues. This CDR3 reads CSAVPYNEQFF. The DNA for the CDR3 is TGCAGTGCGGTTCCTTACAATGAGCAGTTCTTC.

V usage is TRBV4-3 and J usage is TRBJ2-7; the match to TRBD1 covers 10 bases. V gave up 1 base and J gave up 3 bases; unmatched junction bases: 0. The germline gives CDR1 LGHNA, CDR2 YSLEER. This CDR3 has 14 amino acids. The DNA for the CDR3 is TGCGCCAGCAGCCAAGGGGACAGGGGCTACGAGCAGTACTTC. Its protein product is CASSQGDRGYEQYF.

The chain employs TRBV5-6 and TRBJ2-2; no firm D call. The germline gives CDR1 SGHDT, CDR2 YYEEEE. The ends were cut back, 0 bases at V and 2 bases at J, with 8 bases in the middle. CDR3 length: 15 amino acids. In DNA, the CDR3 is TGTGCCAGCAGCTTGGGGCGGAGCAACACCGGGGAGCTGTTTTTT. It codes for CASSLGRSNTGELFF. Together with reference TRBV5-6 and TRBJ2-2, the CDR3 gives the full variable domain: DAGVTQSPTHLIKTRGQQVTLRCSPKSGHDTVSWYQQALGQGPQFIFQYYEEEERQRGNFPDRFSGHQFPNYSSELNVNALLLGDSALYLCASSLGRSNTGELFFGEGSRLTVL.

The chain employs TRBV14 and TRBJ1-6, with no clear D. Germline V gene sequence: CDR1 SGHDN, CDR2 FVKESK. CDR3 length: 12 residues. The V gene lost 0 bases and the J gene lost 8 bases, with 2 bases spanning the gap. The CDR3 DNA reads as TGTGCCAGCAGCCAAGATTATTCACCCCTCCACTTT. This encodes CASSQDYSPLHF. Together with reference TRBV14 and TRBJ1-6, the CDR3 gives the full variable domain: EAGVTQFPSHSVIEKGQTVTLRCDPISGHDNLYWYRRVMGKEIKFLLHFVKESKQDESGMPNNRFLAERTGGTYSTLKVQPAELEDSGVYFCASSQDYSPLHFGNGTRLTVT.

This rearrangement joins TRBV6-2 or TRBV6-3 to TRBJ1-1; TRBD1 aligns across 12 bases. The length of the CDR3 is 17 residues. The V and J ends lost 6 bases and 3 bases, in that order; junction bases with no gene match: 11. CDR1 is MNHEY, CDR2 SVGEGT, per germline. CDR3 bases: TGTGCCAGCAGCTTCCGGGACAGGGGGCGCGTGGACACTGAAGCTTTCTTT. This encodes CASSFRDRGRVDTEAFF.

Written as DNA, the CDR3 is TGTGCCAGCAGCCAAGGCGGGACCGTCCGCCACGAGCAGTACTTC. As protein: CASSQGGTVRHEQYF. The chain links TRBV4-2 to TRBJ2-7, with D perhaps matching TRBD2 (6 bases). There are 15 residues in the CDR3. Germline V lookup: CDR1 LGHNA, CDR2 YNFKEQ. With 1 base removed from V and 5 bases from J, the gap between germline ends came to 15 bases.

This chain uses TRBV11-3 with TRBJ2-7, with D maybe TRBD1 (6 bases). Germline V gene lookup returns CDR1 SGHNT and CDR2 YENEEA. The CDR3 totals 15 residues. Trimming left V 5 bases short and J 3 bases short, with 17 bases between. Here the CDR3 DNA reads TGTGCCAGCAGCCCCGGACAGCCTGGGGTCTACGAGCAGTACTTC. Its translation is CASSPGQPGVYEQYF.

The rearrangement links TRBV3-1 (or the pseudogene TRBV3-2) to TRBJ1-1, with D unclear. The CDR3 covers 13 residues. Germline CDR1 LGHDT, CDR2 YNNKEL (reference sequence). V was cut by 2 bases and J by 5 bases, with 9 bases left in between. CDR3 DNA: TGTGCCAGCAGCCAATTTTTTCGAACTGAAGCTTTCTTT. Translation: CASSQFFRTEAFF.

CDR3 in amino acids: CASSYSQGPYGYTF. Here the CDR3 DNA reads TGTGCCAGCAGTTACTCACAGGGCCCCTATGGCTACACCTTC. J is TRBJ1-2 and V is TRBV6-2 or TRBV6-3, with D perhaps matching TRBD1 (6 bases). The CDR3 contains 14 residues. Germline V gives CDR1 MNHEY, CDR2 SVGEGT. The V end was cut by 0 bases, the J end by 4 bases, with 9 bases between.

The chain uses TRBV19 and TRBJ1-2; a weak D match, TRBD1 (5 bases). Germline lookup yields CDR1 LNHDA and CDR2 SQIVND (reference sequence). The length of the CDR3 is 14 residues. With 6 bases removed from V and 8 bases from J, the gap between germline ends came to 19 bases. The CDR3 sequence: CASSRDGRLLGYTF. In DNA form, the CDR3 reads TGTGCCAGTAGCAGGGACGGCCGGTTGTTGGGCTACACCTTC.

The chain is built from TRBV27 and TRBJ1-2, with D possibly being TRBD1 (6 bases). There are 14 residues in the CDR3. The germline gives CDR1 MNHEY, CDR2 SMNVEV (reference sequence). Trimming took off 2 bases at V and 4 bases at J, with 11 bases between the two ends. In DNA, the CDR3 is TGTGCCAGCAGTTTAACCACAGGGTTCTATGGCTACACCTTC. Translated: CASSLTTGFYGYTF.

This clone is a singleton in its sample. The V and J genes are TRBV3-1 (or the pseudogene TRBV3-2) and TRBJ2-2; 7 bases are shared with TRBD2. Germline CDR1 LGHDT, CDR2 YNNKEL (reference sequence). With 4 bases clipped from V and 3 bases from J, the junction kept 8 bases outside the gene matches. This CDR3 contains 16 residues. The CDR3 loop is CASSPLATSDTGELFF. The CDR3 bases are TGTGCCAGCAGCCCTCTCGCTACTAGCGACACCGGGGAGCTGTTTTTT.

This chain joins TRBV28 and TRBJ2-1, with a weak D call TRBD2 (5 bases). CDR3 length equals 12 residues. Germline CDR1 is MDHEN and CDR2 is SYDVKM. The ends were cut back, 8 bases at V and 6 bases at J, with 11 bases in the middle. CDR3 protein: CASGRTLNEQFF. The CDR3 DNA reads TGTGCCAGCGGGAGAACGCTCAATGAGCAGTTCTTC.

The CDR3 DNA is TGTGCCAGCAGCTCCTACTTACGGGGAACTAATGAAAAACTGTTTTTT. Protein sequence: CASSSYLRGTNEKLFF. The chain joins TRBV7-2 to TRBJ1-4; D is uncertain. The germline V gene encodes CDR1 SGHTA and CDR2 FQGNSA. The V gene lost 4 bases and the J gene lost 1 base, with 13 bases spanning the gap. The CDR3 covers 16 residues.

Only a few counts were recorded for this clone. Different DNA sequences within this sample yield the same CDR3. The chain employs TRBV27 and TRBJ1-1; possibly TRBD1 for D (5 bases). This CDR3 spans 13 amino acids. The ends were cut back, 2 bases at V and 5 bases at J, with 9 bases in the middle. CDR1 MNHEY and CDR2 SMNVEV come from the germline V gene (reference sequence). The CDR3 here is CASSLNRGTEAFF. The CDR3, as DNA: TGTGCCAGCAGTTTAAACCGGGGGACTGAAGCTTTCTTT.

This chain links TRBV5-8 with TRBJ1-5, with a weak D call TRBD1 (6 bases). The germline V gene has CDR1 SGHTS and CDR2 YDEGEE. This CDR3 has 15 residues. For the CDR3, the DNA is TGTGCAACCTCTCCGGGACAACTTATCGATCAGCCCCAGCATTTT. As protein: CATSPGQLIDQPQHF. Full variable domain (outside the CDR3, taken from reference TRBV5-8 and TRBJ1-5): EAGVTQSPTHLIKTRGQQATLRCSPISGHTSVYWYQQALGLGLQFLLWYDEGEERNRGNFPPRFSGRQFPNYSSELNVNALELEDSALYLCATSPGQLIDQPQHFGDGTRLSIL.

The J gene is TRBJ2-1, the V gene TRBV5-1; 7 nucleotides align to TRBD2. With V trimmed by 0 bases and J by 9 bases, 12 bases remained unmatched. Germline loops: CDR1 SGHRS, CDR2 YFSETQ. This CDR3 spans 16 amino acids. In nucleotides, the CDR3 is TGCGCCAGCAGCTTGGGGCTCGGGAGCGGGGTTGGTGAGCAGTTCTTC. This translates into CASSLGLGSGVGEQFF.

The V gene is TRBV20-1, the J gene TRBJ1-1; unclear D gene. This CDR3 contains 11 residues. Germline CDR1 and CDR2: DFQATT and SNEGSKA (reference sequence). V was shortened by 2 bases and J by 7 bases, with 8 bases between the two germline ends. CDR3 protein: CSARRSSEAFF. The CDR3 bases are TGCAGTGCTAGACGAAGTAGTGAAGCTTTCTTT.

The chain links TRBV6-5 to TRBJ1-5; 8 bases match TRBD1. Germline V gives CDR1 MNHEY, CDR2 SVGAGI. The CDR3 spans 14 residues. J gave up 7 bases and V 6 bases, and 8 bases lay outside the gene matches. The CDR3 coding sequence is TGTGCCAGCAGCTATACAGGGGGTGGGCAGCCCCAGCATTTT. Protein product: CASSYTGGGQPQHF.